A selection of T cell receptor beta chains follows, all from one sample in a study of blood T cell repertoires in COVID-19. Profiled with immunoSEQ multiplex PCR; TCRdb holds only in-frame clones, not every one. This table holds 450,000 to 500,000 clones, roughly 90% found once. Sequenced input: PBMCs or T cells enriched from blood (not recorded which). Receptors originate from a woman aged 18-30 years who had recovered from COVID-19. Both conserved end residues are part of each CDR3. The D gene is left open where the match is weak. Clone sizes are given selectively: once, few, many, or a class where the clone is expanded.

CDR3nt | CDR3aa | v_gene | d_gene | abundance | j_gene
TGTGCCAGCAACCCAGCGGGGACCACAGATACGCAGTATTTT | CASNPAGTTDTQYF | TRBV5-4 | TRBD2 | - | TRBJ2-3
TGTGCCAGTAGTATCTCCATGGCTGACGACTCTCACACCCGAAATGGCTACACCTTC | CASSISMADDSHTRNGYTF | TRBV19 | - | - | TRBJ1-2
TGTGCCAGCAGGCCTAGGGACTGGAACAGGGGGCCTAATTATGAAGCTTTCTTT | CASRPRDWNRGPNYEAFF | TRBV28 | TRBD1 | - | TRBJ1-1
TGTGCCAGCGGGGGACAGGGAGATTTTACTGAAGCTTTCTTT | CASGGQGDFTEAFF | TRBV6-5 | TRBD1 | - | TRBJ1-1
TGTGCCAGCAGCTCCCGGCGAGGGATTGGGAACACCGGGGAGCTGTTTTTT | CASSSRRGIGNTGELFF | TRBV11-2 | - | - | TRBJ2-2
TGTGCCAGCTCACCACAAGAGGGGGACCGCAGGACCCAGTACTTC | CASSPQEGDRRTQYF | TRBV18 | - | - | TRBJ2-5
TGTGCCAGCAGTTACTCGCCAGGGCAAGAGACCCAGTACTTC | CASSYSPGQETQYF | TRBV6-5 | - | - | TRBJ2-5
TGTGCCAGCAGTGAAGCTACGGTGCGCTACGAGCAGTACTTC | CASSEATVRYEQYF | TRBV6-1 | - | - | TRBJ2-7
TGCGCCAGCAGCCTGTCTGGGGGGGGATATTCACCCCTCCACTTT | CASSLSGGGYSPLHF | TRBV5-1 | - | - | TRBJ1-6
TGTGCCAGCAGCTCTACTAGCGGGGGGTTCACAGATACGCAGTATTTT | CASSSTSGGFTDTQYF | TRBV2 | TRBD2 | - | TRBJ2-3
TGTGCCAGCAGTGTCGGTAGCGGGGGGCGAGTCGCAGATACGCAGTATTTT | CASSVGSGGRVADTQYF | TRBV2 | TRBD2 | - | TRBJ2-3
TGTGCCAGCAGCCCTCGGTTGGGGGCTACCGGGAATGAAAAACTGTTTTTT | CASSPRLGATGNEKLFF | TRBV7-2 | - | - | TRBJ1-4
TGTGCCAGCAGCTTCGGGGAAACTGAAGCTTTCTTT | CASSFGETEAFF | TRBV7-2 | - | - | TRBJ1-1
TGTGCCAGCAGCTCGCCCGGCAGGACAGGCCTTATTCAAGAGACCCAGTACTTC | CASSSPGRTGLIQETQYF | TRBV5-8 | TRBD1 | - | TRBJ2-5
TGTGCCACCAGCAGAGATTTACAGGGGGATGGCTACACCTTC | CATSRDLQGDGYTF | TRBV15 | TRBD1 | - | TRBJ1-2
TGCGCCAGCAGCCAGGCAGGGATCGCTGAAGCTTTCTTT | CASSQAGIAEAFF | TRBV4-1 | - | - | TRBJ1-1
TGTGCCAGCAGCTCCCAGGGGCCACGCAGCTCCTACAATGAGCAGTTCTTC | CASSSQGPRSSYNEQFF | TRBV7-3 | - | - | TRBJ2-1
TGTGCCAGCAGCCAAGATTCCAGGGTTACAGATACGCAGTATTTT | CASSQDSRVTDTQYF | TRBV4-2 | - | - | TRBJ2-3
TGTGCCAGCAGCTTATTTAGCTTCATAGAACCCTTCAATGAGCAGTTCTTC | CASSLFSFIEPFNEQFF | TRBV7-2 | - | - | TRBJ2-1
TGTGCCAGCAGTTTGGAGTTTAGAGAAAACACTGAAGCTTTCTTT | CASSLEFRENTEAFF | TRBV27 | - | - | TRBJ1-1
TGTGCCAGTAGTTCGGAAAACAGGGGTCATAATTCACCCCTCCACTTT | CASSSENRGHNSPLHF | TRBV19 | TRBD1 | few | TRBJ1-6
TGTGCCAGCAGCTTGTCTAGCGTAGACACAGATACGCAGTATTTT | CASSLSSVDTDTQYF | TRBV7-9 | - | - | TRBJ2-3
TGTGCCACCAGCAGTCCAAACCAGGGTCACTATGGCTACACCTTC | CATSSPNQGHYGYTF | TRBV15 | - | - | TRBJ1-2
TGTGCCAGCAGCGGCACCGGACAGGGCAGGTGGACTAACTATGGCTACACCTTC | CASSGTGQGRWTNYGYTF | TRBV7-9 | TRBD1 | - | TRBJ1-2
TGTGCCAGCAGTCGGACAGCGAACACCGGGGAGCTGTTTTTT | CASSRTANTGELFF | TRBV6-5 | - | - | TRBJ2-2
TGTGCCAGCAGTGAAAAACTCCTCTCCTATGGCTACACCTTC | CASSEKLLSYGYTF | TRBV2 | - | - | TRBJ1-2
TGTGCCAGCAGCCCGAAGACTAGCGGGGCTAGCGGGGAGCTGTTTTTT | CASSPKTSGASGELFF | TRBV7-3 | TRBD2 | - | TRBJ2-2
TGCAGTGCTAGTGAAATAAAGGACAGCTCCTACGAGCAGTACTTC | CSASEIKDSSYEQYF | TRBV20-1 | - | - | TRBJ2-7
TGTGCCAGCAGTTTTTCCAGGGGCGAGGAGTACTTC | CASSFSRGEEYF | TRBV12-3/TRBV12-4 | - | - | TRBJ2-7
TGCGCCAGCGGAACCGAACAACAGGGGAACTATGGCTACACCTTC | CASGTEQQGNYGYTF | TRBV5-1 | TRBD1 | - | TRBJ1-2